A selection of T cell receptor beta chains follows, all from one sample in a study of metastatic and nonmetastatic thyroid tumors. TCRdb reprocessed the PCR reads via MiXCR. The table has around 16,000 clones, 34% seen once. The sample consisted of tumor tissue. The receptors derive from a male donor with papillary thyroid cancer or a benign thyroid nodule (not recorded which). Some clones in this sample may be carry-over from other donors' samples. Both conserved end residues are part of each CDR3. Fields, in order: D gene, J gene, clone size, V gene, CDR3 DNA, CDR3 protein. A D gene is named only where the DNA matches it firmly. Not every row has a clone size; where given, it reads once, few, many or a size class.

>TRBD1|TRBJ1-6|many|TRBV5-1
TGCGCCGGCAGTCGGGACAGGGACTCACCCCTCCACTTT
CAGSRDRDSPLHF
>TRBD1|TRBJ2-7|few|TRBV24-1
TGTGCCACCAGTGATACCGGGACAGGGGAAGTGCAGTACTTC
CATSDTGTGEVQYF
>TRBD1|TRBJ1-1|NA|TRBV5-1
TGCGCCAGCACCAGGGACAGGGGAAAGACTGAAGCTTTCTTT
CASTRDRGKTEAFF
>TRBD2|TRBJ2-7|NA|TRBV27
TGTGCCAGCAGTCCCCATTTGGTCGGGAGGGGGTGGGAGCAGTACTTC
CASSPHLVGRGWEQYF
>NA|TRBJ2-3|NA|TRBV7-2
TGTGCCAGCAGCTTAGCGTCTCGATCCTTCACAGATACGCAGTATTTT
CASSLASRSFTDTQYF
>NA|TRBJ1-1|NA|TRBV13
TGTGCCAGCAGCTTAGGCCGGGGATACAATGAAGCCTTCTTT
CASSLGRGYNEAFF
>NA|TRBJ1-1|many|TRBV15
TGTGCCACCAGCAGAGAGAGGGGGAACACTGAAGCTTTCTTT
CATSRERGNTEAFF
>TRBD2|TRBJ2-1|many|TRBV2
TGTGCCAGCAGTAGACTAGCGGGAGGACTCGTTTACAATGAGCAGTTCTTC
CASSRLAGGLVYNEQFF
>TRBD2|TRBJ2-1|many|TRBV10-3
TGTGCCATCAGGGGACTAGCGGGAGGGGATGAGCAGTTCTTC
CAIRGLAGGDEQFF
>NA|TRBJ2-3|many|TRBV6-1
TGTGCCAGCAGTACCCTTACCCGGACAGATACGCAGTATTTT
CASSTLTRTDTQYF
>NA|TRBJ2-1|medium-sized|TRBV7-8
TGTGCCAGCAGCTTATGGGGGCAAGACAATGAGCAGTTCTTC
CASSLWGQDNEQFF
>NA|TRBJ2-7|medium-sized|TRBV28
TGTGCCAGCAGTTTAACGGGACGCCGGGAGCAGTACTTC
CASSLTGRREQYF
>NA|TRBJ2-2|NA|TRBV12-3/TRBV12-4
TGTGCCTGCATTGTGACACGAACCGGGGAGCTGTTTTTT
CACIVTRTGELFF
>NA|TRBJ2-2|few|TRBV19
TGTGCCAGTAGTATCGGGACATCAGGGGAGCTGTTTTTT
CASSIGTSGELFF
>NA|TRBJ1-2|NA|TRBV6-1
TGTGCCAGCAGCGGGACCAACGGGGGCTACACCTTC
CASSGTNGGYTF
>NA|TRBJ1-1|NA|TRBV5-1
TGCGCCAGCAGCGCCCAATTAGACGGGAACACTGAAGCTTTATTT
CASSAQLDGNTEALF
>NA|TRBJ2-5|NA|TRBV27
TGTGCCAGCAGCCCCTCGAGGCGATCAAGATATGAGACCCAGTACTTC
CASSPSRRSRYETQYF
>NA|TRBJ2-7|many|TRBV11-2
TGTGCCAGCAGCTTAGGAGGTACTACCTACGAGCAGTACTTC
CASSLGGTTYEQYF
>NA|TRBJ2-3|many|TRBV6-1
TGTGCCAGCAGTGCCTTCGTGGATACGCAGTATTTT
CASSAFVDTQYF
>NA|TRBJ2-2|NA|TRBV6-1
TGTGCCAGCAGTGAAGGGGGGGGGCAGGTCACCGGGGAGCTGTTTTTT
CASSEGGGQVTGELFF
>NA|TRBJ2-3|NA|TRBV27
TGTGCCAGCAGTGAAGGCGGGGCGCAGTATTTT
CASSEGGAQYF
>TRBD1|TRBJ2-7|NA|TRBV2
TGTGCCAGCAGTGAAGAGGGGGACAGGCAGGACGAGCAGTACTTC
CASSEEGDRQDEQYF
>NA|TRBJ2-7|NA|TRBV6-1
TGTGCCAGCTTACGACTAGGTTCCTACGAGCAGTACTTC
CASLRLGSYEQYF
>TRBD2|TRBJ2-7|medium-sized|TRBV2
TGTGCCAGCGGACTGACTAGCGGGGTTCTGAACGAGCAGTACTTC
CASGLTSGVLNEQYF
>NA|TRBJ1-4|large|TRBV30
TGTGCCTGGAGTGTAGGTCGAATTAATGAAAAACTGTTTTTT
CAWSVGRINEKLFF
>NA|TRBJ2-7|medium-sized|TRBV18
TGTGCCAGCTCATCGACAGGTGACGAGCAGTACTTC
CASSSTGDEQYF